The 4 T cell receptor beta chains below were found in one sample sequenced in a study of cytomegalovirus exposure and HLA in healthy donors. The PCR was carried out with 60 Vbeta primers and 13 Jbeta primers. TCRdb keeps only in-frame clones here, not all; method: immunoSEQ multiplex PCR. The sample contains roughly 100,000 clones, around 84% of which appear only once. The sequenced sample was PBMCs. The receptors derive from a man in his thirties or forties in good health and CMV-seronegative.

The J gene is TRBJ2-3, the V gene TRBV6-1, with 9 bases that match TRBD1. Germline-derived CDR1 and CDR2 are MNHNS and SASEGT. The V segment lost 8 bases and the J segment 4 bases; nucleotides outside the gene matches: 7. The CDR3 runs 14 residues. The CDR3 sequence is CASYRDRVADTQYF. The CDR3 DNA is TGTGCCAGCTACCGGGACAGGGTGGCAGATACGCAGTATTTT.

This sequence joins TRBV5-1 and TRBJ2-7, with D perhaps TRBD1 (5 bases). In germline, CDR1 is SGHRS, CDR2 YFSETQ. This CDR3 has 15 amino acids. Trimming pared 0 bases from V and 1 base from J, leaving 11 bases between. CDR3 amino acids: CASSLADSVSYEQYF. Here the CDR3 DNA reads TGCGCCAGCAGCTTGGCAGACAGCGTATCCTACGAGCAGTACTTC.

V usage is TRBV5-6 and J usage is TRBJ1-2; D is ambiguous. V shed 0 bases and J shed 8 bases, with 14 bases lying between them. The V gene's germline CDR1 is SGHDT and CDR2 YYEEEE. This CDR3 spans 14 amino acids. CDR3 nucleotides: TGTGCCAGCAGCTTGGCCCTCCCCTCGGGGGGCTACACCTTC. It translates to CASSLALPSGGYTF.

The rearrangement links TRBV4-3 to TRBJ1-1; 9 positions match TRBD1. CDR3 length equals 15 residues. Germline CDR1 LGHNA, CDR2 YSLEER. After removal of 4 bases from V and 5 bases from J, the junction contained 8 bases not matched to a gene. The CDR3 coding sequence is TGCGCCAGCAGCCCTGGACAGGGGTTCCATACTGAAGCTTTCTTT. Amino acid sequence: CASSPGQGFHTEAFF.